This T cell receptor beta chain was recorded in a study of cytomegalovirus exposure and HLA in healthy donors. Background on the study: Both the 120 validation repertoires and the 600 to 750 first-cohort repertoires used the same platform, as reported by a later analysis. The study, taken as a whole, reports: Many donors shared some public TCRs, even though most TCR sequences were rare. First-cohort TCR clusters tended to co-occur in the approximately 110 validation repertoires, a later analysis found.

Concerning this clone: The target antigen is unknown.

The data were produced by immunoSEQ multiplex PCR, yet TCRdb's version contains in-frame clones alone and is incomplete. The sample holds 150,000 to 200,000 clones, approximately 86% seen once. This CDR3 region has 13 residues. Germline CDR1 reads MNHEY; CDR2 reads SMNVEV (reference sequence). Trimming removed 5 bases at V and 7 bases at J, with 12 bases between. This sequence joins TRBV27 and TRBJ2-1; D is possibly TRBD1 (5 bases). Material for sequencing was PBMCs. This TCR came from a man younger than 30 in good health and CMV-seropositive. The CDR3 reads CASSQGSTNEQFF. Here the CDR3 DNA reads TGTGCCAGCAGTCAGGGTAGTACGAATGAGCAGTTCTTC.